Listed here are 31 T cell receptor beta chains from one sample, sequenced in a study of cytomegalovirus exposure and HLA in healthy donors (dated by TCRdb to about 2017). Library construction relied on the immunoSEQ multiplex PCR assay. This is the immuneACCESS table as TCRdb keeps it, with only in-frame sequences that have V and J called. A part of the clones is gone; compared with another copy, unresolved V genes explain less than half, and the rest is unexplained. In this sample the table shows roughly 45,000 clones, roughly 94% of which occur a single time. Of the sample, about 7.8% is held by the ten largest clones. Sequencing was done on a sample of PBMCs. These receptors all come from a woman between 18 and 30 years old in good health and CMV-seropositive.

This chain links TRBV4-2 with TRBJ2-1; TRBD2 matches at 9 bases. Germline CDR1 and CDR2: LGHNA and YNFKEQ. CDR3 length equals 16 residues. With 0 bases clipped from V and 0 bases from J, the junction kept 0 bases outside the gene matches. The CDR3 sequence is CASSQDSGSSYNEQFF. The CDR3 DNA sequence: TGTGCCAGCAGCCAAGATAGCGGGAGCTCCTACAATGAGCAGTTCTTC.

The V call is TRBV7-3, the J call TRBJ2-5; the match to TRBD2 covers 13 bases. After removal of 4 bases from V and 4 bases from J, the junction contained 6 bases not matched to a gene. The length of the CDR3 is 16 residues. Germline loops: CDR1 SGHTA, CDR2 FQGTGA. CDR3 sequence reads: CASSSGLAGRGETQYF. Written as DNA, the CDR3 is TGTGCCAGCAGCTCGGGACTAGCGGGGAGGGGAGAGACCCAGTACTTC.

This sequence joins TRBV11-2 and TRBJ1-2; TRBD1 matches 7 bases. Germline assignment: CDR1 SGHAT and CDR2 FQNNGV. Trimming took 5 bases from V and 0 from J; bases not matched to a gene: 6. The CDR3 has 15 residues. The CDR3 loop reads CASSVDRASNYGYTF. In DNA form, the CDR3 reads TGTGCCAGCAGCGTCGACAGGGCTTCTAACTATGGCTACACCTTC.

This clone was detected once. The gene calls are TRBV28 and TRBJ1-3; 7 bases line up with TRBD1. The CDR3 consists of 13 residues. Per germline, CDR1 MDHEN and CDR2 SYDVKM. Trimming removed 6 bases from V and 6 bases from J; junction bases left unmatched: 5. CDR3 protein: CASSRDRVNTIYF. The CDR3 DNA sequence: TGTGCCAGCAGCCGCGACAGGGTAAACACCATATATTTT.

The chain recombines TRBV5-1 with TRBJ1-2, with D unclear. The germline CDR1 and CDR2 sequences are SGHRS and YFSETQ. The V and J ends lost 0 bases and 4 bases respectively, with 13 bases between them. This CDR3 comprises 15 residues. The CDR3 region is CASSLAQVGSYGYTF. CDR3 coding DNA: TGCGCCAGCAGCTTGGCCCAGGTCGGCAGCTATGGCTACACCTTC.

The rearrangement links TRBV27 to TRBJ1-2, with a weak D call TRBD1 (5 bases). Germline CDR1 is MNHEY and CDR2 is SMNVEV (reference sequence). The CDR3 covers 13 residues. V was pared by 5 bases and J by 7 bases, with 14 bases between. CDR3 in amino acids: CASSISTDSGYTF. CDR3 coding DNA: TGTGCCAGCAGTATCTCGACAGATTCTGGCTACACCTTC.

The chain joins TRBV7-2 to TRBJ2-3; possible D gene TRBD2, 7 bases. The CDR3 loop spans 17 amino acids. Germline values: CDR1 SGHTA, CDR2 FQGNSA. V was trimmed by 5 bases and J by 0 bases, leaving 18 bases between them. CDR3 region: CASSPGGGRASTDTQYF. CDR3 nucleotides: TGTGCCAGCAGCCCAGGAGGGGGGAGGGCTAGCACAGATACGCAGTATTTT.

The CDR3 region has the DNA TGTGCCAGCAGTTCTCAGGACAGGGACCGTGGGCGCGGCTACACCTTC. Its translation: CASSSQDRDRGRGYTF. V gene TRBV6-6 combines with J gene TRBJ1-2; 8 bases are a match to TRBD1. Germline CDR1 MNHNY, CDR2 SVGAGI (reference sequence). V shed 4 bases, J shed 8 bases, and the junction held 15 bases outside the gene matches. There are 16 residues in the CDR3.

The chain links TRBV2 to TRBJ2-7, with D tentatively TRBD2 (6 bases). V dropped 6 bases and J dropped 0 bases, with 15 bases sitting between them. The V gene's germline CDR1 is SNHLY and CDR2 FYNNEI. This CDR3 is built from 15 residues. The CDR3 reads CASSAGRRLSYEQYF. The CDR3 DNA follows: TGTGCCAGCAGCGCCGGGAGACGACTCTCCTACGAGCAGTACTTC.

This clone has just one count. The J gene is TRBJ1-3, the V gene TRBV7-3; D gene ambiguous. V lost 3 bases and J 0 bases, leaving 12 bases between the germline ends. CDR3 length equals 16 residues. The germline V gene encodes CDR1 SGHTA and CDR2 FQGTGA. CDR3 residues: CASSFLALASGNTIYF. CDR3 bases: TGTGCCAGCAGCTTCTTGGCCCTCGCCTCTGGAAACACCATATATTTT.

The chain combines TRBV19 with TRBJ1-5, with 8 bases identical to TRBD1. The CDR3 runs 14 residues. Unmatched junction bases numbered 7, after V lost 10 bases and J lost 2 bases. CDR1 is LNHDA and CDR2 is SQIVND in the germline V gene (reference sequence). DNA for the CDR3: TGTGCCATAGCGGACAGGGTTGGCAATCAGCCCCAGCATTTT. As protein: CAIADRVGNQPQHF.

The chain has TRBV4-1 and TRBJ2-3; TRBD2 matches at 9 bases. The CDR3 is made up of 17 amino acids. With 3 bases clipped from V and 0 bases from J, the junction kept 7 bases outside the gene matches. CDR1 and CDR2 from the germline V gene are MGHRA and YSYEKL. This chain's CDR3 is CASSHEVAGASTDTQYF. CDR3 coding DNA: TGCGCCAGCAGCCACGAGGTAGCGGGAGCTAGCACAGATACGCAGTATTTT.

The V gene is TRBV29-1, the J gene TRBJ1-1; tentative D call: TRBD1 (5 bases). The CDR3 has 12 residues. The V end lost 2 bases, the J end lost 1 base, and 5 bases lay between the germline ends. CDR1 and CDR2 (germline): SQVTM, ANQGSEA. Written as DNA, the CDR3 is TGCAGCGTTGAAACAGGGAACACTGAAGCTTTCTTT. This encodes CSVETGNTEAFF.

The genes are TRBV11-3 and TRBJ2-7; D is possibly TRBD1 (5 bases). The CDR3 contains 12 residues. Trimming removed 8 bases at V and 2 bases at J, with 10 bases between. Germline CDR1 reads SGHNT; CDR2 reads YENEEA. Here the CDR3 DNA reads TGTGCCAGCCAGGACACCCCCTACGAGCAGTACTTC. This codes for CASQDTPYEQYF.

The chain is built from TRBV28 and TRBJ1-2, with 11 bases matching TRBD1. The CDR3 contains 17 residues. Looked up from germline, CDR1 is MDHEN and CDR2 is SYDVKM. V gave up 6 bases and J gave up 4 bases; unmatched junction bases: 13. CDR3 region: CASSPVGWTGGAYGYTF. In DNA form, the CDR3 reads TGTGCCAGCAGCCCCGTGGGGTGGACAGGGGGCGCCTATGGCTACACCTTC.

The J gene is TRBJ1-1, the V gene TRBV7-9; TRBD1 matches at 9 bases. The V segment lost 3 bases and the J segment 4 bases; nucleotides outside the gene matches: 9. This CDR3 is 16 amino acids long. The V gene's germline CDR1 is SEHNR and CDR2 FQNEAQ (reference sequence). CDR3 DNA: TGTGCCAGCAGCTTCGGGACAGGGATTTTTTCCACTGAAGCTTTCTTT. Translating it yields CASSFGTGIFSTEAFF. The complete variable domain, with remaining parts taken from reference TRBV7-9 and TRBJ1-1, reads DTGVSQNPRHKITKRGQNVTFRCDPISEHNRLYWYRQTLGQGPEFLTYFQNEAQLEKSRLLSDRFSAERPKGSFSTLEIQRTEQGDSAMYLCASSFGTGIFSTEAFFGQGTRLTVV.

This chain links TRBV29-1 with TRBJ2-2; 8 nucleotides align to TRBD1. The CDR3 sequence is 15 residues long. The germline gives CDR1 SQVTM, CDR2 ANQGSEA. Trimming removed 7 bases from V and 2 bases from J; junction bases left unmatched: 9. DNA of the CDR3: TGCAGCGGTGGACAGGGAGAGGCTAACACCGGGGAGCTGTTTTTT. Translated: CSGGQGEANTGELFF.

The chain has TRBV9 and TRBJ1-1; 9 nucleotides agree with TRBD1. CDR1 SGDLS and CDR2 YYNGEE come from the germline V gene. The trim removed 3 bases at V and 4 bases at J, leaving 7 bases unmatched. The CDR3 contains 15 residues. The CDR3 DNA reads TGTGCCAGCAGCGGAACAGGGGGCGAAGGCACTGAAGCTTTCTTT. Protein: CASSGTGGEGTEAFF.

The chain is built from TRBV11-3 and TRBJ2-1; TRBD1 aligns across 7 bases. CDR1 and CDR2 from the germline V gene are SGHNT and YENEEA. The CDR3 is 13 residues long. With 1 base clipped from V and 6 bases from J, the junction kept 0 bases outside the gene matches. This CDR3 is CASSLAGGNEQFF. As DNA, the CDR3 is TGTGCCAGCAGCTTAGCAGGGGGCAATGAGCAGTTCTTC.

V gene TRBV15 combines with J gene TRBJ2-3; D unclear. V was trimmed by 4 bases and J by 4 bases, leaving 6 bases between them. From germline, CDR1 is LNHNV and CDR2 YYDKDF (reference sequence). The CDR3 has 12 residues. The CDR3 DNA follows: TGTGCCACCAGCATGGTAGCAGATACGCAGTATTTT. Translated, it gives CATSMVADTQYF.

The chain uses TRBV18 and TRBJ2-3, with D possibly TRBD2 on 6 matching bases. Trimming left V 3 bases short and J 2 bases short, with 12 bases between. Germline V CDR1 and CDR2: KGHSH, LQKENI. The CDR3 is made up of 15 amino acids. CDR3 sequence: CASSPASDSTDTQYF. DNA for the CDR3: TGTGCCAGCTCACCCGCTAGCGACTCCACAGATACGCAGTATTTT. Full variable domain (missing parts from reference TRBV18 and TRBJ2-3): NAGVMQNPRHLVRRRGQEARLRCSPMKGHSHVYWYRQLPEEGLKFMVYLQKENIIDESGMPKERFSAEFPKEGPSILRIQQVVRGDSAAYFCASSPASDSTDTQYFGPGTRLTVL.

This rearrangement joins TRBV18 to TRBJ2-1; 7 bases align to TRBD2. Germline CDR1 reads KGHSH; CDR2 reads LQKENI. The CDR3 covers 19 residues. V lost 0 bases and J lost 4; bases outside the gene matches: 15. CDR3 amino acids: CASSPPLFDLADLYNEQFF. The CDR3 nucleotides are TGTGCCAGCTCACCACCCTTATTCGATCTAGCGGACCTATACAATGAGCAGTTCTTC.

The rearrangement uses TRBV19 and TRBJ2-1; TRBD2 agrees at 14 bases. CDR1 and CDR2 from the germline V gene are LNHDA and SQIVND (reference sequence). V trimming: 5 bases; J trimming: 6 bases; junction bases outside the gene matches: 6. This CDR3 contains 16 residues. CDR3 bases: TGTGCCAGTAGTCCTACCGGGACTAGCGGGAGCAATGAGCAGTTCTTC. Its protein product is CASSPTGTSGSNEQFF.

The V call is TRBV19, the J call TRBJ2-6, with 7 bases matching TRBD1. From germline, CDR1 is LNHDA and CDR2 SQIVND (reference sequence). The CDR3 has 16 residues. V shed 7 bases and J 2 bases; nucleotides not matched to a gene: 8. The CDR3, as DNA: TGTGCCAGTACTTGGGGACAGATGGCTGGGGCCAACGTCCTGACTTTC. Protein sequence: CASTWGQMAGANVLTF.

The V call is TRBV7-2, the J call TRBJ2-7; tentatively, D is TRBD1 (5 bases). CDR1 is SGHTA and CDR2 is FQGNSA in the germline V gene. V was shortened by 1 base and J by 7 bases, with 17 bases between the two germline ends. The CDR3 consists of 15 residues. CDR3 coding DNA: TGTGCCAGCAGCTTAGAGGCCGGCTTTCCAGGGGAGCAGTACTTC. Protein sequence: CASSLEAGFPGEQYF.

The genes are TRBV10-3 and TRBJ2-5; 15 bases are shared with TRBD2. CDR1 and CDR2 (germline): ENHRY, SYGVKD. CDR3 size: 15 residues. Trimming cost V 6 bases and J 5 bases; bases outside gene matches: 4. The DNA for the CDR3 is TGTGCCATCAGGGAGGGACTAGCGGGAGGCGAGACCCAGTACTTC. It translates to CAIREGLAGGETQYF.

This rearrangement joins TRBV5-1 to TRBJ2-7, with 15 bases fitting TRBD2. V lost 3 bases to trimming and J lost 4 bases; unmatched junction nucleotides: 11. This CDR3 region has 18 residues. CDR1 is SGHRS and CDR2 is YFSETQ in the germline V gene. CDR3 DNA: TGCGCCAGCAGCTACGGGACTAGCGGGAGGTCGGAAGGTTACGAGCAGTACTTC. Amino acid sequence: CASSYGTSGRSEGYEQYF.

The CDR3 spells CASSLGGTQYF. The CDR3 bases are TGTGCCAGCAGTTTAGGCGGGACCCAGTACTTC. The genes are TRBV27 and TRBJ2-5; D is undetermined. Germline loops: CDR1 MNHEY, CDR2 SMNVEV (reference sequence). The V and J ends lost 2 bases and 7 bases respectively, with 5 bases between them. The CDR3 extends over 11 amino acids.

For the CDR3, the DNA is TGTGCCAGCTCACCACCGTCCGGGACAGGGGGCGTTGAAAAACTGTTTTTT. Protein sequence: CASSPPSGTGGVEKLFF. V usage is TRBV18 and J usage is TRBJ1-4; 12 bases match TRBD1. CDR1 is KGHSH, CDR2 LQKENI, per germline. CDR3 length: 17 residues. V lost 0 bases to trimming and J lost 7 bases; unmatched junction nucleotides: 6.

This sequence joins TRBV6-1 and TRBJ1-3, with 7 bases aligning to TRBD1. V was pared by 0 bases and J by 3 bases, with 5 bases of the junction left unmatched. This CDR3 is built from 16 residues. Germline V lookup: CDR1 MNHNS, CDR2 SASEGT. Written as DNA, the CDR3 is TGTGCCAGCAGTGAAGCCGATACAGGGGTTGGAAACACCATATATTTT. Amino acid sequence: CASSEADTGVGNTIYF.

The CDR3 spells CAWSRDRFGQAYSNQPQHF. In nucleotides, the CDR3 is TGTGCCTGGAGCAGAGACAGGTTTGGCCAGGCCTATAGCAATCAGCCCCAGCATTTT. This chain links TRBV30 with TRBJ1-5; D possibly corresponds to TRBD1 (6 bases). The CDR3 loop spans 19 amino acids. V dropped 3 bases and J dropped 0 bases, with 24 bases sitting between them. Per germline, CDR1 GTSNPN and CDR2 SVGIG (reference sequence).